The 8 T cell receptor beta chains below were found in one sample sequenced in a study of blood T cell repertoires in COVID-19. Produced via immunoSEQ multiplex PCR; TCRdb's table is partial and in-frame only. The repertoire includes under 100,000 clones, approximately 82% of them detected once, and roughly 2.1% sits in the top ten. Specimen: peripheral blood. Every receptor here comes from a woman in her 70s with acute or convalescent COVID-19.

There are a few counts of this clone. This chain joins TRBV2 and TRBJ2-6; 10 bases align to TRBD1. The J segment lost 3 bases and the V segment lost 6 bases, leaving 11 bases of the junction unmatched. The CDR3 spans 18 residues. In germline, CDR1 is SNHLY, CDR2 FYNNEI. CDR3 nucleotides: TGTGCCAGCAGACGACAGGGGGCTCAGACGGGTGGGGCCAACGTCCTGACTTTC. Its protein is CASRRQGAQTGGANVLTF.

J is TRBJ1-1 and V is TRBV13, with 8 bases aligning to TRBD1. This CDR3 has 14 amino acids. V shed 6 bases and J 5 bases; nucleotides not matched to a gene: 8. Germline V gives CDR1 PRHDT, CDR2 FYEKMQ (reference sequence). The CDR3 coding sequence is TGTGCCAGCAGGCCGACAGGGGCAAATACTGAAGCTTTCTTT. It codes for CASRPTGANTEAFF.

This chain links TRBV9 with TRBJ1-1, with a possible D match to TRBD1 (5 bases). The CDR3 has 13 amino acids. Trimming shortened V by 2 bases and J by 1 base, and 6 bases separated the two germline ends. Per the germline V gene, CDR1 is SGDLS and CDR2 is YYNGEE. CDR3 sequence reads: CASSVDRNTEAFF. The CDR3 DNA is TGTGCCAGCAGCGTCGACAGGAACACTGAAGCTTTCTTT. The full variable domain, completed using reference TRBV9 and TRBJ1-1, is DSGVTQTPKHLITATGQRVTLRCSPRSGDLSVYWYQQSLDQGLQFLIQYYNGEERAKGNILERFSAQQFPDLHSELNLSSLELGDSALYFCASSVDRNTEAFFGQGTRLTVV.

The J gene is TRBJ2-2, the V gene TRBV7-3; TRBD2 matches at 8 bases. Per germline, CDR1 SGHTA and CDR2 FQGTGA. The trim removed 5 bases at V and 6 bases at J, leaving 8 bases unmatched. The CDR3 consists of 15 residues. The CDR3 DNA is TGTGCCAGCAGCCCCGGGGGGGCGGGTGCCGGGGAGCTGTTTTTT. It encodes CASSPGGAGAGELFF.

The CDR3 DNA reads TGTGCCAGCAGTTCTCGCGACAGTCAAACTAATTCACCCCTCCACTTT. Translating gives CASSSRDSQTNSPLHF. The chain recombines TRBV28 with TRBJ1-6; possible D gene TRBD1, 5 bases. CDR3 size: 16 residues. The V end was cut by 4 bases, the J end by 6 bases, with 16 bases between. Germline V gene sequence: CDR1 MDHEN, CDR2 SYDVKM.

The genes are TRBV7-9 and TRBJ1-1; D is unresolved. Trimming took 3 bases from V and 0 from J, leaving 5 bases between them. The CDR3 has 13 residues. From germline, CDR1 is SEHNR and CDR2 FQNEAQ (reference sequence). The CDR3: CASSFAMNTEAFF. CDR3 in DNA: TGTGCCAGCAGCTTTGCTATGAACACTGAAGCTTTCTTT. Combining the CDR3 with reference TRBV7-9 and TRBJ1-1 gives the whole variable domain DTGVSQNPRHKITKRGQNVTFRCDPISEHNRLYWYRQTLGQGPEFLTYFQNEAQLEKSRLLSDRFSAERPKGSFSTLEIQRTEQGDSAMYLCASSFAMNTEAFFGQGTRLTVV.

This clone was seen only a few times. The rearrangement uses TRBV30 and TRBJ1-3; the D is unclear. V was shortened by 2 bases and J by 0 bases, with 17 bases between the two germline ends. CDR1 GTSNPN and CDR2 SVGIG come from the germline V gene (reference sequence). CDR3 size: 17 residues. CDR3 residues: CAWSHRGPYISGNTIYF. CDR3 sequence (DNA): TGTGCCTGGAGTCACCGTGGCCCGTACATCTCTGGAAACACCATATATTTT. The variable domain in full, completed from reference TRBV30 and TRBJ1-3, reads SQTIHQWPATLVQPVGSPLSLECTVEGTSNPNLYWYRQAAGRGLQLLFYSVGIGQISSEVPQNLSASRPQDRQFILSSKKLLLSDSGFYLCAWSHRGPYISGNTIYFGEGSWLTVV.

This clone showed up just a few times. The chain is built from TRBV6-2 or TRBV6-3 and TRBJ2-1; perhaps TRBD1 as D (5 bases). CDR1 and CDR2 (germline): MNHEY, SVGEGT. V lost 5 bases and J 1 base, leaving 9 bases between the germline ends. The CDR3 runs 14 residues. The CDR3 sequence: CASSRQSSYNEQFF. The CDR3 bases are TGTGCCAGCAGTCGACAGTCGTCCTACAATGAGCAGTTCTTC.